This T cell receptor (beta chain) is from a study of T cells in Graves' hyperthyroidism and ophthalmopathy. RNA transcripts served as the template for amplifying TCR beta CDR3 regions. Primed by the HTBI set, a first-round RT-PCR was run on the TCR CDR3. Each CDR3 protein is one row after TCRdb ran MiXCR on the multiplex PCR reads. The table records 300,000 to 500,000 distinct CDR3 sequences, 15% of them present only once. Germline CDR1 SQVTM, CDR2 ANQGSEA. The V end was cut by 6 bases, the J end by 0 bases, with 10 bases between. This CDR3 has 13 amino acids. This clonotype was recorded a few times. What it binds is not known. Reasons for excluding patients were uncontrolled infection, other autoimmune disease, pregnancy or lactation. Each diagnosis drew on symptoms, thyroxine, TRAb, thyroid ultrasound and orbital computed tomography findings. Overall study results and limits: Model predictions of ophthalmopathy came a median roughly 6.4 months before onset. Through a model of 13 V-J features, ophthalmopathy was separated from stable hyperthyroidism.

The V gene is TRBV29-1, the J gene TRBJ2-3; tentatively, D is TRBD2 (5 bases). The receptor's source is a woman under 40 with Graves' hyperthyroidism. Sequenced input: blood. The CDR3 reads CSVTRDSTDTQYF. The CDR3 nucleotides are TGCAGCGTCACCCGGGATAGCACAGATACGCAGTATTTT.